The 27 T cell receptor beta chains listed next were all sequenced from one sample in a study of blood T cell repertoires in COVID-19. Measured with immunoSEQ multiplex PCR; TCRdb has only the in-frame clones, and not every one. The data contain 250,000 to 350,000 clones, around nine tenths of them singletons. Sequenced sample: PBMCs or T cells enriched from blood (not recorded which). The receptors derive from a man in his 60s who had recovered from COVID-19.

This sequence joins TRBV11-3 and TRBJ2-3; TRBD2 aligns across 8 bases. The germline gives CDR1 SGHNT, CDR2 YENEEA. This CDR3 has 15 residues. J gave up 2 bases and V 2 bases, and 3 bases lay outside the gene matches. CDR3 amino acids: CASSLSGSNTDTQYF. In nucleotides, the CDR3 is TGTGCCAGCAGCTTAAGCGGGAGCAACACAGATACGCAGTATTTT.

The V call is TRBV5-5, the J call TRBJ2-1; a weak D match, TRBD1 (6 bases). V lost 4 bases, J lost 0 bases, and 14 bases lay in between. The CDR3 runs to 16 residues. CDR1 is SGHKS, CDR2 YYEKEE, per germline (reference sequence). The CDR3 is CASSRDRISSYNEQFF. The CDR3 nucleotides read TGTGCCAGCAGCCGTGACAGGATCAGCTCCTACAATGAGCAGTTCTTC.

This chain joins TRBV20-1 and TRBJ2-7; TRBD2 matches at 12 bases. The CDR3 covers 13 residues. The V gene's germline CDR1 is DFQATT and CDR2 SNEGSKA (reference sequence). The junction had 3 bases not matched to a gene; V was cut back by 3 bases and J by 6 bases. This CDR3 is CSASRTSGIEQYF. In DNA form, the CDR3 reads TGCAGTGCTAGTAGGACTAGCGGGATCGAGCAGTACTTC.

The V gene is TRBV18, the J gene TRBJ2-3; 9 nucleotides line up with TRBD2. Trimming at V came to 3 bases and at J to 4 bases, leaving 11 bases not matched to a gene. There are 17 residues in the CDR3. Germline V lookup: CDR1 KGHSH, CDR2 LQKENI. CDR3: CASSPGLAGRRADTQYF. The CDR3, as DNA: TGTGCCAGCTCACCGGGACTAGCCGGGCGGAGGGCAGATACGCAGTATTTT.

CDR3 coding DNA: TGTGCCATCAGTAAGGGGAGAAACACCATATATTTT. Amino acid sequence: CAISKGRNTIYF. The V and J genes are TRBV10-3 and TRBJ1-3, with D possibly TRBD1 on 5 matching bases. Germline loops: CDR1 ENHRY, CDR2 SYGVKD. With 5 bases removed from V and 5 bases from J, the gap between germline ends came to 7 bases. CDR3 length: 12 residues.

CDR3 region: CASSVGGATYGYTF. CDR3 in DNA: TGTGCCAGCAGCGTAGGTGGGGCGACCTATGGCTACACCTTC. The V call is TRBV9, the J call TRBJ1-2; D perhaps matches TRBD1 (5 bases). The germline V and J ends were trimmed by 0 bases and 4 bases, with 10 bases remaining between them. Germline V lookup: CDR1 SGDLS, CDR2 YYNGEE. The CDR3 extends over 14 amino acids.

This chain joins TRBV5-6 and TRBJ1-5; D is unclear. V was pared by 1 base and J by 0 bases, with 8 bases between. Germline-derived CDR1 and CDR2 are SGHDT and YYEEEE. This CDR3 contains 15 residues. CDR3 sequence: CASSLWQASNQPQHF. The CDR3 coding sequence is TGTGCCAGCAGCTTGTGGCAGGCTAGCAATCAGCCCCAGCATTTT.

This clone has more than one count but fewer than ten. CDR3 bases: TGTGCCAGCAGCTTTGTGGACAGGGACGACGAGCAGTACTTC. Its translation is CASSFVDRDDEQYF. This chain connects TRBV5-6 to TRBJ2-7, with 8 bases lining up with TRBD1. With V trimmed by 2 bases and J by 5 bases, 6 bases remained unmatched. Germline values: CDR1 SGHDT, CDR2 YYEEEE. The length of the CDR3 is 14 residues.

The chain combines TRBV12-5 with TRBJ2-7; possibly TRBD1 for D (6 bases). Trimming cost V 5 bases and J 4 bases, with 15 bases left between them. The CDR3 length is 14 residues. Germline lookup yields CDR1 LGHNT and CDR2 FRNRAP. The CDR3 DNA follows: TGTGCTAGTGGTCCCTCACAGGGCTCTTACGAGCAGTACTTC. As protein: CASGPSQGSYEQYF.

The chain couples TRBV9 to TRBJ2-7, with D perhaps matching TRBD1 (5 bases). Germline CDR1 and CDR2: SGDLS and YYNGEE. The CDR3 has 16 residues. Trimming shortened V by 0 bases and J by 4 bases, and 17 bases separated the two germline ends. The CDR3 DNA reads TGTGCCAGCAGCGTAGACTACCATTTGGGGCTGTACGAGCAGTACTTC. As protein: CASSVDYHLGLYEQYF.

This clone is a singleton in its sample. The chain carries TRBV5-4 and TRBJ2-1; a possible D gene is TRBD2 (6 bases). The CDR3 contains 15 residues. V lost 5 bases, J lost 0 bases, and 12 bases lay in between. Germline CDR1 SGHNT, CDR2 YYREEE (reference sequence). CDR3 region: CASSQRGTSYNEQFF. Written as DNA, the CDR3 is TGTGCCAGCAGTCAACGGGGGACCTCCTACAATGAGCAGTTCTTC.

The chain combines TRBV3-1 (or the pseudogene TRBV3-2) with TRBJ2-1, with 10 bases identical to TRBD2. V dropped 2 bases and J dropped 4; count of bases not matched to a gene: 5. CDR1 is LGHDT, CDR2 YNNKEL, per germline (reference sequence). This CDR3 is built from 16 residues. In DNA, the CDR3 is TGTGCCAGCAGCCAAAATTTAGCGGGAGGTTACAATGAGCAGTTCTTC. As protein: CASSQNLAGGYNEQFF.

V is TRBV10-3 and J is TRBJ2-2, with D possibly TRBD1 on 6 matching bases. Germline lookup yields CDR1 ENHRY and CDR2 SYGVKD. CDR3 length equals 15 residues. V was cut by 3 bases and J by 1 base, with 9 bases left in between. The CDR3 DNA sequence: TGTGCCATCAGTGACAGACAGGTGAACACCGGGGAGCTGTTTTTT. As protein: CAISDRQVNTGELFF.

The chain combines TRBV10-3 with TRBJ1-1; D unresolved. The CDR3 is made up of 12 amino acids. V was cut by 2 bases and J by 5 bases, with 6 bases left in between. The germline CDR1 and CDR2 sequences are ENHRY and SYGVKD. DNA for the CDR3: TGTGCCATCAGTGAGAGGGAGACTGAAGCTTTCTTT. It translates to CAISERETEAFF.

The rearrangement links TRBV4-1 to TRBJ2-1; 11 positions agree with TRBD2. Unmatched junction bases numbered 5, after V lost 0 bases and J lost 4 bases. In germline, CDR1 is MGHRA, CDR2 YSYEKL. The length of the CDR3 is 17 residues. Written as DNA, the CDR3 is TGCGCCAGCAGCCAAGATATAACTAGCGGGGGTTACAATGAGCAGTTCTTC. Protein: CASSQDITSGGYNEQFF.

The rearrangement joins TRBV20-1 to TRBJ1-2; D gene unclear. The V end lost 3 bases, the J end lost 4 bases, and 9 bases lay between the germline ends. The CDR3 runs to 12 residues. Germline V gene sequence: CDR1 DFQATT, CDR2 SNEGSKA (reference sequence). CDR3 loop: CSASEEVYGYTF. In DNA, the CDR3 is TGCAGTGCTAGTGAAGAGGTCTATGGCTACACCTTC.

This chain connects TRBV12-5 to TRBJ2-2; TRBD1 agrees at 8 bases. The CDR3 is made up of 17 amino acids. Trimming at V came to 2 bases and at J to 0 bases, leaving 5 bases not matched to a gene. The germline CDR1 and CDR2 sequences are LGHNT and FRNRAP. CDR3 coding DNA: TGTGCTAGTGGTTTGACCAGGACAGGGCCGAACACCGGGGAGCTGTTTTTT. Amino acid sequence: CASGLTRTGPNTGELFF. The variable domain in full, with the rest retrieved from reference TRBV12-5 and TRBJ2-2, is DARVTQTPRHKVTEMGQEVTMRCQPILGHNTVFWYRQTMMQGLELLAYFRNRAPLDDSGMPKDRFSAEMPDATLATLKIQPSEPRDSAVYFCASGLTRTGPNTGELFFGEGSRLTVL.

The chain is built from TRBV12-3 or TRBV12-4 and TRBJ1-1; D gene uncertain. The CDR3 is made up of 12 amino acids. V lost 2 bases to trimming and J lost 7 bases, with 8 bases between them. CDR3 loop: CASSLQQSEAFF. The CDR3 DNA sequence: TGTGCCAGCAGTTTACAACAGAGTGAAGCTTTCTTT.

This chain connects TRBV25-1 to TRBJ1-1; tentatively, D is TRBD1 (6 bases). V lost 6 bases, J lost 0 bases, and 8 bases lay in between. CDR1 is MGHDK, CDR2 SYGVNS, per germline. This CDR3 contains 13 residues. CDR3 residues: CASRGALNTEAFF. CDR3 sequence (DNA): TGTGCCAGCAGGGGGGCGTTGAACACTGAAGCTTTCTTT.

The chain employs TRBV7-2 and TRBJ1-1; no clear D. V was trimmed by 4 bases and J by 0 bases, leaving 9 bases between them. The CDR3 length is 14 residues. Per the germline V gene, CDR1 is SGHTA and CDR2 is FQGNSA. The CDR3 DNA follows: TGTGCCAGCAGCTACGGGTCGTTGAACACTGAAGCTTTCTTT. Amino acid sequence: CASSYGSLNTEAFF.

The chain employs TRBV15 and TRBJ2-1; TRBD2 matches at 11 bases. V lost 1 base to trimming and J lost 12 bases; unmatched junction nucleotides: 8. The CDR3 is 15 amino acids. CDR1 LNHNV and CDR2 YYDKDF come from the germline V gene (reference sequence). The CDR3 protein is CATSRASGGSRRQFF. In DNA form, the CDR3 reads TGTGCCACCAGCAGAGCTAGCGGGGGGTCCCGGCGGCAGTTCTTC.

The J gene is TRBJ2-6, the V gene TRBV4-1, with TRBD1 matching over 8 bases. From germline, CDR1 is MGHRA and CDR2 YSYEKL. Unmatched junction bases numbered 5, after V lost 4 bases and J lost 0 bases. The CDR3 consists of 17 residues. The CDR3 protein is CASSLGQGLSGANVLTF. CDR3 sequence (DNA): TGCGCCAGCAGCCTAGGACAGGGCCTCTCTGGGGCCAACGTCCTGACTTTC.

This chain links TRBV5-8 with TRBJ1-3, with a weak D call TRBD1 (5 bases). Trimming stripped 4 bases from V and 4 bases from J, with 12 bases between. Germline CDR1 reads SGHTS; CDR2 reads YDEGEE. This CDR3 is built from 14 residues. CDR3 coding DNA: TGTGCCAGCAGCCCACAGGTAGTGGGAAACACCATATATTTT. It is translated as CASSPQVVGNTIYF.

Comment on this clone: Different DNA sequences within this sample yield the same CDR3. The chain uses TRBV3-1 (or the pseudogene TRBV3-2) and TRBJ1-1; the D is unclear. Germline-derived CDR1 and CDR2 are LGHDT and YNNKEL (reference sequence). This CDR3 is built from 13 residues. Trimming stripped 3 bases from V and 2 bases from J, with 7 bases between. CDR3 region: CASSHGTNTEAFF. The CDR3 nucleotides read TGTGCCAGCAGCCATGGCACAAACACTGAAGCTTTCTTT.

The chain employs TRBV13 and TRBJ1-3, with a possible D match to TRBD1 (6 bases). Deletions cut 5 bases from V and 7 bases from J, with 15 bases between. The CDR3 is made up of 14 amino acids. Germline V gene sequence: CDR1 PRHDT, CDR2 FYEKMQ (reference sequence). CDR3 region: CASSALQGGNTIYF. The DNA of the CDR3 is TGTGCCAGCAGCGCCCTACAGGGTGGTAACACCATATATTTT.

This rearrangement joins TRBV6-1 to TRBJ1-3; D call uncertain. The CDR3 is made up of 14 amino acids. CDR1 is MNHNS, CDR2 SASEGT, per germline. Trimming cost V 4 bases and J 3 bases, with 10 bases left between them. CDR3 in amino acids: CASSALSRGNTIYF. For the CDR3, the DNA is TGTGCCAGCAGTGCTCTGAGCCGTGGAAACACCATATATTTT.

The rearrangement joins TRBV30 to TRBJ1-1; D is unresolved. CDR1 GTSNPN and CDR2 SVGIG come from the germline V gene (reference sequence). Trimming pared 5 bases from V and 3 bases from J, leaving 7 bases between. This CDR3 is 11 amino acids long. The CDR3 loop is CAWAGYTEAFF. CDR3 DNA: TGTGCCTGGGCCGGTTACACTGAAGCTTTCTTT. Combining the CDR3 with reference TRBV30 and TRBJ1-1 gives the whole variable domain SQTIHQWPATLVQPVGSPLSLECTVEGTSNPNLYWYRQAAGRGLQLLFYSVGIGQISSEVPQNLSASRPQDRQFILSSKKLLLSDSGFYLCAWAGYTEAFFGQGTRLTVV.